This TCR beta chain was found in a study of identical twins. As concerns this clonotype: As yet, its antigen is unknown.

TCRdb re-derived calls from the 5' RACE reads in MiXCR, one entry per CDR3 protein. The profile shows some 460,000 distinct CDR3 sequences, around 14% of them singletons. Regarding the study as a whole: Invariant MAIT and iNKT cells are populations that could partly confound zero-insertion analyses.

From germline, CDR1 is KGHSH and CDR2 LQKENI. The CDR3 consists of 16 residues. Between the trimmed V and J ends, which lost 0 bases and 9 bases, there was a span of 17 bases. A further study also used this sample, focusing on yellow fever vaccine responses in identical twins.

The chain has TRBV18 and TRBJ2-2; D unresolved. This receptor was obtained from a young woman in good health. The sample taken for sequencing was CD4+ T cells sorted from blood. In nucleotides, the CDR3 is TGTGCCAGCTCACCACCATCGCTTTGGGATGGCCGGGAGCTGTTTTTT. Translated: CASSPPSLWDGRELFF.